This T cell receptor (beta chain) was sequenced in a study of blood T cell repertoires in COVID-19. Study at large: Nucleic acid was either cDNA or gDNA, and it came from T cells, B-cell-depleted T cells, or PBMCs.

The data were produced by immunoSEQ multiplex PCR, yet TCRdb's version contains in-frame clones alone and is incomplete. The sample comprises 150,000 or so clones, approximately 80% of which are singletons, and around 10% rests with the top ten. Germline V CDR1 and CDR2: MNHEY, SVGEGT. The CDR3 consists of 15 residues. Trimming left V 2 bases short and J 4 bases short, with 12 bases between. This chain links TRBV6-2 or TRBV6-3 with TRBJ1-5; maybe TRBD1 (6 bases). This sequence originates from an older woman with COVID-19, enrolled during active disease. The sequenced sample was peripheral blood. The CDR3 DNA follows: TGTGCCAGCAGTTACGGAGGGGGGGGAAATCAGCCCCAGCATTTT. Protein: CASSYGGGGNQPQHF.